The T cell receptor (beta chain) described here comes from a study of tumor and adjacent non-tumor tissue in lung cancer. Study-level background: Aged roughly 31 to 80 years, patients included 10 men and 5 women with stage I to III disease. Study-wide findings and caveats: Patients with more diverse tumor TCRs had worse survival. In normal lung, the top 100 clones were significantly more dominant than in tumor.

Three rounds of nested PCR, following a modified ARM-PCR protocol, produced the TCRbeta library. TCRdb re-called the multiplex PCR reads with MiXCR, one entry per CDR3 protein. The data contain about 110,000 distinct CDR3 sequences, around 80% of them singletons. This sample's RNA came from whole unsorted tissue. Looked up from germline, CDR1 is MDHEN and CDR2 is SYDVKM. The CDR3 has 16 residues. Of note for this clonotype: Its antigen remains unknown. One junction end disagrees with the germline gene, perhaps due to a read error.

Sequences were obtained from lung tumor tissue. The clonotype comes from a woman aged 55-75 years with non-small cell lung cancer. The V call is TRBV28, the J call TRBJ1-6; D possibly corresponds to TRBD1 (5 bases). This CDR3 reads CTSRHSTGTENSPLHF. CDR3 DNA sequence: TGTACCAGCAGGCATTCAACCGGGACGGAGAATTCACCCCTCCACTTT. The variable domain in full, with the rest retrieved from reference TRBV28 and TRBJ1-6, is DVKVTQSSRYLVKRTGEKVFLECVQDMDHENMFWYRQDPGLGLRLIYFSYDVKMKEKGDIPEGYSVSREKKERFSLILESASTNQTSMYLCTSRHSTGTENSPLHFGNGTRLTVT.